The rows below give T cell receptor beta chains drawn from one sample of a study of a mutant IDH1 vaccine in newly diagnosed glioma. Antigen specificity for these receptors is unknown. The method was immunoSEQ multiplex PCR; TCRdb's version includes in-frame clones alone and lacks a portion of them. The sample includes about 44,000 clones, 65% to 90% of them seen just once. The source material was PBMCs, sampled from a glioma patient whose treatment included an IDH1 peptide vaccine. Receptors originate from a woman in her thirties or forties with glioma. Some clones in this sample may be carry-over from other donors' samples. CDR3s include the opening cysteine and the closing phenylalanine or tryptophan. D genes are given only for firm matches. The size field is filled for only some rows; it gives once, few, many or a size class.

TRBD2,TRBJ2-1,NA,TRBV15,TGTGCCACCAGCAGAGGGGGACTAGCGGGGGGGAATGAGCAGTTCTTC,CATSRGGLAGGNEQFF
TRBD2,TRBJ2-7,few,TRBV4-3,TGCGCCAGCAGCCAAGATCAGGGTGCCGGGACTAGCGGGGCGGTAAGGAACGAGCAGTACTTC,CASSQDQGAGTSGAVRNEQYF
NA,TRBJ2-2,NA,TRBV7-9,TGTGCCAGCAGCTTAGGAGCCGGGGAGCTGTTTTTT,CASSLGAGELFF
NA,TRBJ2-7,NA,TRBV7-8,TGTGCCAGCAGCTCGGACGACTACGAGCAGTACTTC,CASSSDDYEQYF
TRBD2,TRBJ2-7,NA,TRBV7-3,TGTGCCAGCAGCTTAGCGGGAGGGCGTGGCTACGAGCAGTACTTC,CASSLAGGRGYEQYF
NA,TRBJ2-1,NA,TRBV6-5,TGTGCCAGCAGTTACGGCTATAGGGGTAATGAGCAGTTCTTC,CASSYGYRGNEQFF
NA,TRBJ1-2,few,TRBV28,TGTGCCAGCAGTTTCCGGAATGGCTACACCTTC,CASSFRNGYTF
NA,TRBJ2-3,NA,TRBV28,TGTGCCAGCAGTTTACTCCGTACAGGCACGCAGTATTTT,CASSLLRTGTQYF
TRBD1,TRBJ2-7,NA,TRBV9,TGTGCCAGCAGCGCCCACCCGGGACAGGGGGCCTACGAGCAGTACTTC,CASSAHPGQGAYEQYF
TRBD2,TRBJ2-1,NA,TRBV2,TGTGCCAGCATTCGAACTAGCGGGGTCCAAACCTCCTACAATGAGCAGTTCTTC,CASIRTSGVQTSYNEQFF
NA,TRBJ1-1,NA,TRBV4-2,TGTGCCAGCAGCCTGGACAGGAACACTGAAGCTTTCTTT,CASSLDRNTEAFF
TRBD1,TRBJ1-4,NA,TRBV6-6,TGTGCCAGCGGAAGGACAGGGGGCACTAATGAAAAACTGTTTTTT,CASGRTGGTNEKLFF
NA,TRBJ1-5,NA,TRBV18,TGTGCCAGCTCGGATCAGGAAACGACCTCTTGGCAGCCCCAGCATTTT,CASSDQETTSWQPQHF
TRBD1,TRBJ2-5,NA,TRBV10-2,TGCGCCAGCAGTGAAGGGACAGATAAAGAGACCCAGTACTTC,CASSEGTDKETQYF
TRBD1,TRBJ1-1,once,TRBV9,TGTGCCAGCAGCGTCCAGGGGGCTGGCACTGAAGCTTTCTTT,CASSVQGAGTEAFF
NA,TRBJ2-6,once,TRBV19,TGTGCCAGTAGTCGCCGAGCTGGGGGGTCTGGGGCCAACGTCCTGACTTTC,CASSRRAGGSGANVLTF
NA,TRBJ2-7,NA,TRBV19,TGTGCCAGTAGTATCCTGGGCGGCGAGCAGTACTTC,CASSILGGEQYF
TRBD1,TRBJ2-2,NA,TRBV4-3,TGCGCCAGCAGCCAAGATTCCAGGGGGCACGGGGAGCTGTTTTTT,CASSQDSRGHGELFF
NA,TRBJ2-7,NA,TRBV6-5,TGTGCCAGCAGTTACTCCGCGGGGATGAGGCCCTACGAGCAGTACTTC,CASSYSAGMRPYEQYF
NA,TRBJ2-1,NA,TRBV15,TGTGCCACCAGCCCTAGAGATGAGGCCTCGTCCTATGAGCAGTTCTTC,CATSPRDEASSYEQFF
TRBD2,TRBJ2-2,few,TRBV5-1,TGCGCCAGCAGCCCCCGAGCGGGAGGGAGCACCGGGGAGCTGTTTTTT,CASSPRAGGSTGELFF
TRBD2,TRBJ2-7,once,TRBV9,TGTGCCAGCAGCCTTGCAGGAGCGGGGAGCTCCTACGAGCAGTACTTC,CASSLAGAGSSYEQYF
NA,TRBJ1-5,NA,TRBV6-1,TGTGCCAGCAGTGACTCGAGGAAGCCCCAGCATTTT,CASSDSRKPQHF
NA,TRBJ2-1,NA,TRBV6-5,TGTGCCAGCAGTAGGAGAACGGCCTACAATGAGCAGTTCTTC,CASSRRTAYNEQFF
TRBD1,TRBJ2-2,NA,TRBV7-6,TGTGCCAGCAGCTTGGGACAGGGGACCGGGGAGCTGTTTTTT,CASSLGQGTGELFF
NA,TRBJ2-5,NA,TRBV4-1,TGCGCCAGCAGCCAACCTTTCAGGGGCGGAGGGAAAGAGACCCAGTACTTC,CASSQPFRGGGKETQYF
NA,TRBJ2-1,NA,TRBV18,TGTGCCAGCTCACGCACCAGGGATAATGAGCAGTTCTTC,CASSRTRDNEQFF
TRBD1,TRBJ1-1,NA,TRBV7-8,TGTGCCAGCAGCCTCCAGGGGGGGCCTGAAGCTTTCTTT,CASSLQGGPEAFF
NA,TRBJ2-3,once,TRBV20-1,TGCAGTGCCGAAGCCCAGGATACGCAGTATTTT,CSAEAQDTQYF
TRBD1,TRBJ1-4,NA,TRBV2,TGTGCCAGCCGGGACAGGGGCGGCTCGATAGGGGAAAAACTGTTTTTT,CASRDRGGSIGEKLFF
TRBD2,TRBJ2-7,NA,TRBV27,TGTGCCAGCAGTTCTTCCGGGAGGGCCGCCGAGCAGTACTTC,CASSSSGRAAEQYF
TRBD2,TRBJ2-7,NA,TRBV28,TGTGCCAGCAGTTCGGGAGGGGAGGTCTACGAGCAGTACTTC,CASSSGGEVYEQYF
NA,TRBJ1-2,NA,TRBV5-4,TGTGCCAGCAGCTTGGCCCTGTTGGGCCTCTATGGCTACACCTTC,CASSLALLGLYGYTF
TRBD2,TRBJ2-2,few,TRBV7-3,TGTGCCAGCAGCCCAACAAGCGGGGGGGCCATCACCGGGGAGCTGTTTTTT,CASSPTSGGAITGELFF
NA,TRBJ2-7,NA,TRBV4-1,TGCGCCAGCAGCCACGCAGGACAGGGAGGGGCCTACGAGCAGTACTTC,CASSHAGQGGAYEQYF
TRBD2,TRBJ2-3,NA,TRBV6-4,TGTGCCAGCAGTCAAGGGGGACTAGCGGACACAGATACGCAGTATTTT,CASSQGGLADTDTQYF
NA,TRBJ1-1,NA,TRBV11-3,TGTGCCAGCAGCCATACGGGGAACACTGAAGCTTTCTTT,CASSHTGNTEAFF
NA,TRBJ2-7,NA,TRBV7-9,TGTGCCAGCAGCTTAGGCGATAGGCGCCAATACGAGCAGTACTTC,CASSLGDRRQYEQYF
NA,TRBJ1-2,NA,TRBV27,TGTGCCAGCAGTTTATTAGGGCAGGGAAAAGGTGGCTACACCTTC,CASSLLGQGKGGYTF
NA,TRBJ2-5,NA,TRBV10-3,TGTGCCATCAGCGAACCCCAAGAGACCCAGTACTTC,CAISEPQETQYF